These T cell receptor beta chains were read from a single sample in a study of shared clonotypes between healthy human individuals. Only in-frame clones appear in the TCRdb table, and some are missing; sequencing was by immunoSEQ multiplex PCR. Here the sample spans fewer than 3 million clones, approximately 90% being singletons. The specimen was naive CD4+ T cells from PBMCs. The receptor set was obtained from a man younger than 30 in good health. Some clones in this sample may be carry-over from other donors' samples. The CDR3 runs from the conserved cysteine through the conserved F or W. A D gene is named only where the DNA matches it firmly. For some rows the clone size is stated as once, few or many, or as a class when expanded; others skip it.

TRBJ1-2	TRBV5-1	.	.	CASSLESLGYYGYTF	TGCGCCAGCAGCTTGGAGAGTCTGGGATACTATGGCTACACCTTC
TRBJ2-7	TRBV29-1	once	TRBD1	CSVQERRTGVGNYEQYF	TGCAGCGTGCAAGAAAGGAGGACAGGGGTTGGGAACTACGAGCAGTACTTC
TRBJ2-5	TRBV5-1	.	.	CASTREETQYF	TGCGCCAGCACGCGTGAAGAGACCCAGTACTTC
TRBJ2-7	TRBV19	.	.	CASSTRSKGPFSDEQYF	TGTGCCAGTAGTACCCGGTCGAAGGGCCCATTCTCCGACGAGCAGTACTTC
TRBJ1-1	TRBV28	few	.	CATRTKREAFF	TGTGCCACCAGAACAAAGAGAGAGGCTTTCTTT
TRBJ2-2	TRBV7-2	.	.	CASSPLNTGELFF	TGTGCCAGCAGCCCACTGAACACCGGGGAGCTGTTTTTT
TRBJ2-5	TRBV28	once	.	CATKGSPAETQYF	TGTGCCACCAAGGGGTCACCCGCGGAGACCCAGTACTTC
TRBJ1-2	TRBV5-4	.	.	CASSFDGGPGGYTF	TGTGCCAGCAGTTTCGACGGAGGCCCAGGGGGCTACACCTTC
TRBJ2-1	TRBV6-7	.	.	CASSYGYGRDGEQFF	TGTGCCAGCAGTTACGGGTACGGCAGGGACGGTGAGCAGTTCTTC
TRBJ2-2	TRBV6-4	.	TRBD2	CASRAGTNSNTGELFF	TGTGCCAGCAGGGCCGGGACTAATAGTAACACCGGGGAGCTGTTTTTT
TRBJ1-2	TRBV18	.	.	CASSRAGSDGYTF	TGTGCCAGCTCACGGGCAGGGTCTGATGGCTACACCTTC
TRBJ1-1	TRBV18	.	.	CASSPVSYTEAFF	TGTGCCAGCTCACCAGTTTCGTACACTGAAGCTTTCTTT
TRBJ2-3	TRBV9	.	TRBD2	CASSIGLAGGDTQYF	TGTGCCAGCTCTATAGGACTAGCGGGAGGGGATACGCAGTATTTT
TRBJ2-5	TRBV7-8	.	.	CASSLPGETQYF	TGTGCCAGCAGCCTCCCGGGGGAGACCCAGTACTTC
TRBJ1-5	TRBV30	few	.	CAWDTGSHSNQPQHF	TGTGCCTGGGACACAGGGTCGCATAGCAATCAGCCCCAGCATTTT
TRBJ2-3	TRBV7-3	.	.	CASSSDIYTDTQYF	TGTGCCAGCAGCTCTGACATCTACACAGATACGCAGTATTTT
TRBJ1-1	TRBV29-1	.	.	CSVGRLMNTEAFF	TGCAGCGTGGGACGATTGATGAACACTGAAGCTTTCTTT
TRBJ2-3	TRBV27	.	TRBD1	CASSLGTGANTDTQYF	TGTGCCAGCAGTTTGGGGACAGGAGCTAACACAGATACGCAGTATTTT
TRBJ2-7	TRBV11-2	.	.	CASSPRTPGVSYEQYF	TGTGCCAGCAGCCCGCGAACTCCCGGGGTTTCCTACGAGCAGTACTTC
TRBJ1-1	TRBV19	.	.	CASSIIGENTEAFF	TGTGCCAGTAGTATTATAGGGGAAAACACTGAAGCTTTCTTT
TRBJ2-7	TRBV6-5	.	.	CASSYGPTSYEQYF	TGTGCCAGCAGTTACGGCCCGACCTCCTACGAGCAGTACTTC
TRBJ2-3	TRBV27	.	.	CASRFTDTQYF	TGTGCCAGCAGGTTCACAGATACGCAGTATTTT
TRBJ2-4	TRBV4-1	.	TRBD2	CASSQGLRGEGIQYF	TGCGCCAGCAGCCAAGGGTTACGGGGGGAGGGCATTCAGTACTTC
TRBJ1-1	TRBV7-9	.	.	CASSLVLGAGTEAFF	TGTGCCAGCAGCTTAGTTCTGGGGGCGGGCACTGAAGCTTTCTTT
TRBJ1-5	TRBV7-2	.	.	CASSLMVATPNQPQHF	TGTGCCAGCAGCTTAATGGTCGCCACCCCCAATCAGCCCCAGCATTTT
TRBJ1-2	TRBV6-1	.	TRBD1	CATVDRGRFGHTF	TGTGCCACCGTTGACAGGGGGCGATTTGGCCACACCTTC
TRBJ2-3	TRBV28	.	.	CASRRDFPTGDTQYF	TGTGCCAGCAGGAGGGACTTCCCCACGGGAGATACGCAGTATTTT
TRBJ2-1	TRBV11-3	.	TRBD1	CASSSQGEYNEQFF	TGTGCCAGCAGCTCGCAGGGGGAATACAATGAGCAGTTCTTC
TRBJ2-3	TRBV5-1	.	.	CASSLYLTGTLTDTQYF	TGCGCCAGCAGCCTTTATTTGACAGGCACCCTCACAGATACGCAGTATTTT
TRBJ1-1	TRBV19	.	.	CASSKWEGTEAFF	TGTGCCAGTAGTAAATGGGAGGGCACTGAAGCTTTCTTT
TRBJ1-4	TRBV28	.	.	CASSRVGVATNEKLFF	TGTGCCAGCAGCCGAGTAGGAGTTGCAACTAATGAAAAACTGTTTTTT
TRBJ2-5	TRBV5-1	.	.	CASSSIAGLQETQYF	TGCGCCAGCAGCTCCATTGCTGGCCTTCAAGAGACCCAGTACTTC
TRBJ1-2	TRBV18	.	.	CASSPGTVGYGYTF	TGTGCCAGCTCACCAGGCACCGTTGGCTATGGCTACACCTTC
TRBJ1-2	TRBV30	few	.	CACTLGTANYGYTF	TGTGCCTGCACCCTTGGGACGGCGAACTATGGCTACACCTTC
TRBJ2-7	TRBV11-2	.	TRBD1	CASSFPTGAPYF	TGTGCCAGCAGCTTTCCAACAGGGGCTCCGTACTTC
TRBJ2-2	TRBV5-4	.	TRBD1	CASSGDRALAGELFF	TGTGCCAGCAGCGGGGACAGGGCCCTCGCCGGGGAGCTGTTTTTT
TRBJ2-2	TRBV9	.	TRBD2	CASSVVSTSPLGELFF	TGTGCCAGCAGCGTAGTCTCGACTAGCCCACTTGGGGAGCTGTTTTTT
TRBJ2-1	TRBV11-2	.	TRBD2	CASSLRLAGNEQFF	TGTGCCAGCAGCCTTCGACTAGCGGGTAATGAGCAGTTCTTC
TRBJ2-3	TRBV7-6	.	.	CASSLDGRTDTQYF	TGTGCCAGCAGCTTAGACGGCCGCACAGATACGCAGTATTTT
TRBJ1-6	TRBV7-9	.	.	CASSLGDGGSPLHF	TGTGCCAGCAGCTTAGGGGACGGGGGCTCACCCCTCCACTTT
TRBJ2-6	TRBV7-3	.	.	CASSLVYSGANVLTF	TGTGCCAGCAGCTTAGTATACTCTGGGGCCAACGTCCTGACTTTC
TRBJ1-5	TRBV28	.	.	CASKDLLGNQPQHF	TGTGCCAGCAAGGATTTGTTGGGCAATCAGCCCCAGCATTTT
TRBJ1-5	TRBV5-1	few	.	CASSLTGGQPQHF	TGCGCCAGCAGCCTGACGGGGGGTCAGCCCCAGCATTTT
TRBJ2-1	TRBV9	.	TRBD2	CASSLTSGGYNEQFF	TGTGCCAGCAGCTTAACTAGCGGGGGATACAATGAGCAGTTCTTC
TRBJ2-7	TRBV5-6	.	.	CASSLTAYEQYF	TGTGCCAGCAGCTTGACCGCCTACGAGCAGTACTTC
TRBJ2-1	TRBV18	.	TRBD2	CASSPQSLSGRLYNEQFF	TGTGCCAGCTCACCCCAGTCTCTTAGCGGGAGACTCTACAATGAGCAGTTCTTC
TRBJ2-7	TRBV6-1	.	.	CASTRIQGSSYEQYF	TGTGCCAGCACAAGGATCCAGGGGAGCTCCTACGAGCAGTACTTC
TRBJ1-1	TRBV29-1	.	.	CSVSTAYTEAFF	TGCAGCGTATCGACGGCCTACACTGAAGCTTTCTTT
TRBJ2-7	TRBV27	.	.	CASSLSGAGSKQYF	TGTGCCAGCAGTTTATCGGGCGCCGGGTCCAAGCAGTACTTC
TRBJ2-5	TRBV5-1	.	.	CASSDRGSKETQYF	TGCGCCAGCAGCGATAGGGGGTCGAAGGAGACCCAGTACTTC
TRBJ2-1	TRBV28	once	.	CASSPTGTSLNNEQFF	TGTGCCAGCAGTCCCACCGGGACATCACTCAACAATGAGCAGTTCTTC
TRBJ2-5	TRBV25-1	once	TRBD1	CASSGDDRGGETQYF	TGTGCCAGCAGTGGTGACGACAGGGGGGGAGAGACCCAGTACTTC
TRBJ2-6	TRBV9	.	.	CASSVSSGANVLTF	TGTGCCAGCAGCGTTAGCTCTGGGGCCAACGTCCTGACTTTC